The 22 T cell receptor beta chains in this list originate from one sample, sequenced in a study of beta chain features in type 1 diabetes. The whole isolated RNA underwent reverse transcription, so sequencing captured expressed TCRB transcripts. Measured with immunoSEQ multiplex PCR; TCRdb has only the in-frame clones, and not every one. Among about 360,000 clones listed, around an eighth were seen once. The sample comprised naive CD4+ T cells from blood. The receptors here all came from a young man in good health.

The table lists this clone with a few counts. The chain has TRBV4-2 and TRBJ1-2, with 9 bases identical to TRBD1. Unmatched junction bases numbered 3, after V lost 1 base and J lost 3 bases. From germline, CDR1 is LGHNA and CDR2 YNFKEQ. The CDR3 is 15 amino acids. CDR3 in DNA: TGTGCCAGCAGCCAAGGACGACAGGGGGACTATGGCTACACCTTC. Amino acids: CASSQGRQGDYGYTF.

The chain is built from TRBV13 and TRBJ2-1; 9 nucleotides agree with TRBD2. The CDR3 covers 15 residues. CDR1 and CDR2 (germline): PRHDT, FYEKMQ (reference sequence). V dropped 1 base and J dropped 9; count of bases not matched to a gene: 7. CDR3 DNA: TGTGCCAGCAGCTTAGTTCGCGGGGGGGCGACTGAGCAGTTCTTC. Translated: CASSLVRGGATEQFF. Full variable domain (outside the CDR3, taken from reference TRBV13 and TRBJ2-1): AAGVIQSPRHLIKEKRETATLKCYPIPRHDTVYWYQQGPGQDPQFLISFYEKMQSDKGSIPDRFSAQQFSDYHSELNMSSLELGDSALYFCASSLVRGGATEQFFGPGTRLTVL.

The J gene is TRBJ2-1, the V gene TRBV19, with 12 bases that match TRBD2. Germline CDR1 is LNHDA and CDR2 is SQIVND (reference sequence). Losses at the gene ends were 5 bases for V and 8 bases for J; bases not matched to a gene: 7. The CDR3 contains 15 residues. For the CDR3, the DNA is TGTGCCAGTAGTGTGACTAGCGGGAGAAGGCATGAGCAGTTCTTC. Protein product: CASSVTSGRRHEQFF.

This clone was observed a few times. The chain uses TRBV19 and TRBJ2-7; 7 bases are a match to TRBD1. CDR1 and CDR2 (germline): LNHDA, SQIVND (reference sequence). V lost 6 bases, J lost 4 bases, and 9 bases stayed unmatched. The length of the CDR3 is 14 residues. CDR3 bases: TGTGCCAGTAGCGTCCGGGACAGACTATACGAGCAGTACTTC. Its translation: CASSVRDRLYEQYF.

V is TRBV6-5 and J is TRBJ2-7; a weak D match, TRBD2 (6 bases). This CDR3 comprises 15 residues. The V and J ends lost 0 bases and 2 bases respectively, with 11 bases between them. The germline V gene encodes CDR1 MNHEY and CDR2 SVGAGI. CDR3 bases: TGTGCCAGCAGTTACTCAGCGGAGGGAACCTACGAGCAGTACTTC. It encodes CASSYSAEGTYEQYF.

This clone has a handful of counts. The V and J genes are TRBV4-3 and TRBJ1-2; D gene unclear. The CDR3 consists of 15 residues. Germline lookup yields CDR1 LGHNA and CDR2 YSLEER. Trimming pared 1 base from V and 4 bases from J, leaving 13 bases between. This CDR3 is CASSQVFDSGYGYTF. The CDR3 coding sequence is TGCGCCAGCAGCCAAGTTTTTGACTCCGGCTATGGCTACACCTTC.

The rearrangement uses TRBV7-6 and TRBJ1-3; D gene ambiguous. Germline V lookup: CDR1 SGHVS, CDR2 FNYEAQ. V lost 6 bases and J lost 9, with 18 bases in between. The CDR3 totals 14 residues. The DNA of the CDR3 is TGTGCCAGCAGGAATACGCGGACCGCGGGCACCATATATTTT. Amino acid sequence: CASRNTRTAGTIYF.

Many counts were recorded for this clone. The gene calls are TRBV5-1 and TRBJ2-1; the D is unclear. V lost 4 bases and J 3 bases, leaving 2 bases between the germline ends. The CDR3 loop spans 11 amino acids. Germline V gives CDR1 SGHRS, CDR2 YFSETQ. The CDR3 sequence: CASSLYNEQFF. The CDR3 nucleotides are TGCGCCAGCAGCCTCTACAATGAGCAGTTCTTC.

V and J are TRBV9 and TRBJ2-1, with 13 bases fitting TRBD2. The CDR3 is 15 residues long. J was trimmed by 6 bases and V by 3 bases; bases with no gene match: 3. Germline CDR1 reads SGDLS; CDR2 reads YYNGEE. CDR3 loop: CASSATSGRVNEQFF. Written as DNA, the CDR3 is TGTGCCAGCAGCGCCACTAGCGGGAGGGTCAATGAGCAGTTCTTC. Filled out from reference TRBV9 and TRBJ2-1, the complete variable domain reads DSGVTQTPKHLITATGQRVTLRCSPRSGDLSVYWYQQSLDQGLQFLIQYYNGEERAKGNILERFSAQQFPDLHSELNLSSLELGDSALYFCASSATSGRVNEQFFGPGTRLTVL.

The gene calls are TRBV10-3 and TRBJ2-1; TRBD2 agrees at 9 bases. The CDR3 runs 13 residues. V dropped 6 bases and J dropped 5; count of bases not matched to a gene: 2. CDR1 and CDR2 (germline): ENHRY, SYGVKD. This CDR3 is CAIRLAGNNEQFF. Here the CDR3 DNA reads TGTGCCATCAGGCTAGCGGGAAACAATGAGCAGTTCTTC.

The rearrangement uses TRBV18 and TRBJ2-7; TRBD2 matches at 12 bases. The CDR3 runs to 16 residues. Trimming cost V 3 bases and J 0 bases; bases outside gene matches: 3. Germline assignment: CDR1 KGHSH and CDR2 LQKENI. CDR3 DNA sequence: TGTGCCAGCTCACCTTGGGGACTAGCGGGCTCCTACGAGCAGTACTTC. It encodes CASSPWGLAGSYEQYF.

CDR3 DNA sequence: TGTGCCAGCAGTGGGACTAGCGGGAGTTGGAATGAGCAGTTCTTC. This encodes CASSGTSGSWNEQFF. The chain links TRBV6-4 to TRBJ2-1, with 13 positions matching TRBD2. The CDR3 spans 15 residues. Germline V gene data show CDR1 as MRHNA and CDR2 as SNTAGT. Trimming removed 4 bases from V and 7 bases from J; junction bases left unmatched: 4.

The V and J genes are TRBV28 and TRBJ2-7; the D gene is possibly TRBD1 (5 bases). Germline loops: CDR1 MDHEN, CDR2 SYDVKM. Trimming pared 5 bases from V and 1 base from J, leaving 21 bases between. The CDR3 extends over 17 amino acids. The CDR3 coding sequence is TGTGCCAGCAGTCAGGCCCCGTGGCAGGGTCTATCCTACGAGCAGTACTTC. As protein: CASSQAPWQGLSYEQYF.

A few counts support this clone. The chain is built from TRBV5-1 and TRBJ2-7; 11 positions match TRBD1. The CDR3 is 17 amino acids. Germline V gives CDR1 SGHRS, CDR2 YFSETQ. The V gene end was trimmed by 0 bases and the J gene end by 2 bases; junction bases not matched to a gene: 7. CDR3 sequence reads: CASSLVSSGQGAYEQYF. The CDR3 DNA reads as TGCGCCAGCAGCTTGGTGAGTTCGGGACAGGGGGCCTACGAGCAGTACTTC.

V gene TRBV7-3 combines with J gene TRBJ2-3, with 8 bases that match TRBD2. Germline loops: CDR1 SGHTA, CDR2 FQGTGA. The V and J ends lost 4 bases and 0 bases, in that order; junction bases with no gene match: 15. The CDR3 has 19 residues. CDR3 region: CASSSPRGSGGPSTDTQYF. CDR3 coding DNA: TGTGCCAGCAGCTCACCACGGGGGAGCGGGGGCCCTAGCACAGATACGCAGTATTTT.

This clone was seen a handful of times. The J gene is TRBJ1-2, the V gene TRBV7-2; maybe TRBD1 (6 bases). V shed 4 bases and J shed 4 bases, with 13 bases lying between them. The germline V gene encodes CDR1 SGHTA and CDR2 FQGNSA. The CDR3 runs to 14 residues. As DNA, the CDR3 is TGTGCCAGCAGCTCTGGTCTACAGGGCTATGGCTACACCTTC. This translates into CASSSGLQGYGYTF.

This clone was counted only a few times. The V call is TRBV6-1, the J call TRBJ2-1; a possible D gene is TRBD2 (5 bases). This CDR3 has 13 amino acids. CDR1 and CDR2 (germline): MNHNS, SASEGT. The V end lost 6 bases, the J end lost 8 bases, and 14 bases lay between the germline ends. As DNA, the CDR3 is TGTGCCAGCAGCGGGTTGAGGGATGATGAGCAGTTCTTC. Translation: CASSGLRDDEQFF.

The chain recombines TRBV6-6 with TRBJ1-5; maybe TRBD1 (5 bases). This CDR3 contains 13 residues. Germline CDR1 MNHNY, CDR2 SVGAGI (reference sequence). Trimming cost V 4 bases and J 8 bases, with 12 bases left between them. CDR3 in amino acids: CASSFQPQEPQHF. The CDR3 DNA follows: TGTGCCAGCAGTTTCCAACCACAGGAGCCCCAGCATTTT.

This clone was seen a handful of times. This rearrangement joins TRBV18 to TRBJ2-7, with D perhaps matching TRBD2 (6 bases). The CDR3 extends over 14 amino acids. With 3 bases removed from V and 4 bases from J, the gap between germline ends came to 13 bases. Germline V lookup: CDR1 KGHSH, CDR2 LQKENI. The CDR3: CASSPRGANYEQYF. The CDR3 DNA reads TGTGCCAGCTCACCGCGGGGTGCAAATTACGAGCAGTACTTC.

The sample holds a few counts of this clone. In the same sample, other DNA sequences code for this CDR3. J is TRBJ2-7 and V is TRBV6-5, with TRBD2 identical over 10 bases. V lost 2 bases and J lost 2; bases outside the gene matches: 3. This CDR3 comprises 15 residues. The V gene's germline CDR1 is MNHEY and CDR2 SVGAGI. For the CDR3, the DNA is TGTGCCAGCAGTTACGGAGCGGGAGGGGCCTACGAGCAGTACTTC. Its translation: CASSYGAGGAYEQYF.

This clone has just a few counts. This chain links TRBV28 with TRBJ2-1; D not certain. The CDR3 is 15 residues long. The germline V gene has CDR1 MDHEN and CDR2 SYDVKM. The V end lost 4 bases, the J end lost 1 base, and 11 bases lay between the germline ends. CDR3 DNA sequence: TGTGCCAGCAGTTCGTTACTTCTTTCCTACAATGAGCAGTTCTTC. It is translated as CASSSLLLSYNEQFF.

The chain carries TRBV6-6 and TRBJ1-6, with 9 nucleotides matching TRBD1. With V trimmed by 5 bases and J by 5 bases, 7 bases remained unmatched. This CDR3 comprises 16 residues. CDR1 and CDR2 (germline): MNHNY, SVGAGI (reference sequence). CDR3 amino acids: CASSAAGTGNNSPLHF. CDR3 nucleotides: TGTGCCAGCAGTGCCGCCGGGACAGGGAATAATTCACCCCTCCACTTT.